This is a list of T cell receptor beta chains from one sample in a study of blood T cell repertoires in COVID-19. Data came from immunoSEQ multiplex PCR; TCRdb stores just in-frame clones and leaves some out. The sample lists about 26,000 clones; 70% to 90% were seen once. The sequencing input was peripheral blood. The origin of the receptors is a human donor in a cohort sampled during active COVID-19. Each CDR3 is given with its conserved first and last residue. D genes are given only for firm matches. Rows give clone size only sometimes, using once, few, many, or a class for an expanded clone.

V	J	size	D	CDR3	DNA
TRBV2	TRBJ2-5	.	TRBD1	CASSPTGTGGETQYF	TGTGCCAGCAGTCCAACCGGGACAGGGGGTGAGACCCAGTACTTC
TRBV5-1	TRBJ2-3	.	TRBD1	CASSLEGQGLTDTQYF	TGCGCCAGCAGCTTGGAGGGACAGGGACTCACAGATACGCAGTATTTT
TRBV29-1	TRBJ1-2	.	.	CSVERGGAYGYTF	TGCAGCGTTGAAAGGGGGGGCGCCTATGGCTACACCTTC
TRBV6-5	TRBJ1-2	.	.	CATKTPSNYGYTF	TGTGCCACCAAGACACCCTCTAACTATGGCTACACCTTC
TRBV3-1/TRBV3-2	TRBJ2-2	.	.	CASSARDINTGELFF	TGTGCCAGCAGCGCCCGGGACATTAACACCGGGGAGCTGTTTTTT
TRBV3-1/TRBV3-2	TRBJ1-2	.	TRBD1	CASSQAGQYYGYTF	TGTGCCAGCAGCCAAGCGGGACAGTACTATGGCTACACCTTC
TRBV2	TRBJ1-1	.	.	CASSGGTEAFF	TGTGCCAGCAGTGGAGGGACTGAAGCTTTCTTT
TRBV5-5	TRBJ2-5	.	.	CASSLGSGTKTQETQYF	TGTGCCAGCAGCTTGGGATCCGGGACAAAAACCCAAGAGACCCAGTACTTC
TRBV2	TRBJ2-5	.	TRBD1	CASSEATGGETQYF	TGTGCCAGCAGTGAGGCGACAGGGGGGGAGACCCAGTACTTC
TRBV14	TRBJ1-2	.	.	CASSQAVNYGYTF	TGTGCCAGCAGCCAGGCAGTAAACTATGGCTACACCTTC
TRBV3-1/TRBV3-2	TRBJ2-5	.	TRBD2	CASSRTSGRETQYF	TGTGCCAGCAGCCGGACTAGCGGGAGAGAGACCCAGTACTTC
TRBV4-1	TRBJ1-2	.	.	CASSQDPGLLDGYTF	TGCGCCAGCAGCCAAGATCCAGGGCTCCTCGATGGCTACACCTTC
TRBV5-4	TRBJ1-1	.	.	CASSPGGVGGMNTEAFF	TGTGCCAGCAGCCCGGGCGGGGTAGGAGGAATGAACACTGAAGCTTTCTTT
TRBV5-4	TRBJ2-1	few	TRBD2	CASSLRAGRLFSYNEQFF	TGTGCCAGCAGCTTGAGGGCCGGGAGGCTCTTCTCCTACAATGAGCAGTTCTTC